A single sample gave rise to the 6 T cell receptor beta chains below, sequenced in a study of T cell responses to AZD1222 COVID-19 vaccine. Libraries were prepared by immunoSEQ multiplex PCR; TCRdb keeps only in-frame clonotypes and omits some of them. The sample lists 180,000 or so clones; approximately 90% were seen once. The source was peripheral blood, collected 28 days after the second AZD1222 dose. These receptors all come from an adult who received the AZD1222 COVID-19 vaccine.

The chain employs TRBV27 and TRBJ1-4, with 9 positions matching TRBD1. Trimming took 5 bases from V and 8 from J; bases not matched to a gene: 12. The CDR3 is 16 amino acids. Germline values: CDR1 MNHEY, CDR2 SMNVEV (reference sequence). The CDR3 reads CASSESPRDRVEKLFF. CDR3 in DNA: TGTGCCAGCAGTGAAAGCCCCCGGGACAGGGTGGAAAAACTGTTTTTT.

The rearrangement links TRBV5-4 to TRBJ1-6; D uncertain. The V gene's germline CDR1 is SGHNT and CDR2 YYREEE (reference sequence). The CDR3 contains 14 residues. Trimming removed 1 base from V and 10 bases from J, with 12 bases in between. The CDR3 nucleotides are TGTGCCAGCAGCTTGTCGTCGGGATTGTCACCCCTCCACTTT. As protein: CASSLSSGLSPLHF.

V is TRBV4-2 and J is TRBJ2-1; D is possibly TRBD1 (5 bases). Trimming left V 0 bases short and J 10 bases short, with 10 bases between. CDR3 length: 13 amino acids. Germline V gene sequence: CDR1 LGHNA, CDR2 YNFKEQ. CDR3 sequence (DNA): TGTGCCAGCAGCCAAGAGGGGCTGCGGGAGCAGTTCTTC. It specifies CASSQEGLREQFF.

This chain joins TRBV5-8 and TRBJ1-4, with TRBD1 identical over 7 bases. Looked up from germline, CDR1 is SGHTS and CDR2 is YDEGEE. The CDR3 spans 15 residues. V lost 0 bases and J lost 5; bases outside the gene matches: 4. In DNA form, the CDR3 reads TGTGCCAGCAGCTTGGGAACGACAGGGAATGAAAAACTGTTTTTT. Its protein is CASSLGTTGNEKLFF.

The gene calls are TRBV19 and TRBJ2-1, with 10 positions matching TRBD2. The CDR3 has 15 amino acids. With V trimmed by 1 base and J by 6 bases, 3 bases remained unmatched. Looked up from germline, CDR1 is LNHDA and CDR2 is SQIVND (reference sequence). CDR3 coding DNA: TGTGCCAGTAGTATAGGGGCTAGCGGGAGCAATGAGCAGTTCTTC. It translates to CASSIGASGSNEQFF.

The J gene is TRBJ1-6, the V gene TRBV18; the D gene is possibly TRBD1 (5 bases). The CDR3 extends over 14 amino acids. V lost 4 bases and J 7 bases, leaving 11 bases between the germline ends. Germline V CDR1 and CDR2: KGHSH, LQKENI. The chain's CDR3 is CASSRHRRNSPLHF. The CDR3 DNA sequence: TGTGCCAGCTCACGTCACAGGAGAAATTCACCCCTCCACTTT.